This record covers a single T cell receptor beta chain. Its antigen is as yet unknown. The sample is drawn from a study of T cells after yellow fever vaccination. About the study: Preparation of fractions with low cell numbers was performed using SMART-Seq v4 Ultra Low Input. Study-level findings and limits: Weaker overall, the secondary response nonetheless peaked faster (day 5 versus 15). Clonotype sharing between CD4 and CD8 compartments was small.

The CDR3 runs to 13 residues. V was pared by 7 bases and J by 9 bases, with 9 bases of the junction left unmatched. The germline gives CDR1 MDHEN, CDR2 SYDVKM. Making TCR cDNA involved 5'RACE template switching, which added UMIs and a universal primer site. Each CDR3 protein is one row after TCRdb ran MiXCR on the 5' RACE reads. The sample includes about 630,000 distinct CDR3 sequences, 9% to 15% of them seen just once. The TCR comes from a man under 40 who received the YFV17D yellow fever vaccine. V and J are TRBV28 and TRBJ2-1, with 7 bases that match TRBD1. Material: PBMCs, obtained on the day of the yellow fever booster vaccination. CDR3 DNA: TGTGCCAGCACCTACAGGGGCTCTACTGAGCAGTTCTTC. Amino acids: CASTYRGSTEQFF.